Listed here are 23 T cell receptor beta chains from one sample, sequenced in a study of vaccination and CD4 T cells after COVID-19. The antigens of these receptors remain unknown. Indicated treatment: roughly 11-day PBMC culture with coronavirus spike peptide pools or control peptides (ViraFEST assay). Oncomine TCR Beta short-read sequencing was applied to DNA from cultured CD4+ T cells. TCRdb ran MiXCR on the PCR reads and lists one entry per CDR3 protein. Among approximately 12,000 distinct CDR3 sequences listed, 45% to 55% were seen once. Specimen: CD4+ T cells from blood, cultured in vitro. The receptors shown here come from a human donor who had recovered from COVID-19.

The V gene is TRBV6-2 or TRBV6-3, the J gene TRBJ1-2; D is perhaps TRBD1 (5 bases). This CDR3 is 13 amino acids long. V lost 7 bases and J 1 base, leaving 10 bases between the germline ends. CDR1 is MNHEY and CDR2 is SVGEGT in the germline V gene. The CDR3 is CASTRDLNYGYTF. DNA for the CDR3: TGTGCCAGCACAAGGGACCTTAACTATGGCTACACCTTC.

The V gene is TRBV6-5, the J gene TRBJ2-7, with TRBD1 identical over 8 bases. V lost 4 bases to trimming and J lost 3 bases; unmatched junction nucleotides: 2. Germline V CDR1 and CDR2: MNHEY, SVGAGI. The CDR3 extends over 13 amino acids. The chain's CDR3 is CASSSGGHYEQYF. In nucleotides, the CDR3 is TGTGCCAGCAGTTCAGGGGGCCACTACGAGCAGTACTTC.

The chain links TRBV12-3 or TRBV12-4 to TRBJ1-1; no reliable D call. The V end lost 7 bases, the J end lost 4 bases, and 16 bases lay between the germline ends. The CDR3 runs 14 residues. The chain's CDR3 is CASISRPEATEAFF. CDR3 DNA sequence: TGTGCCAGCATCTCCCGCCCCGAGGCCACTGAAGCTTTCTTT.

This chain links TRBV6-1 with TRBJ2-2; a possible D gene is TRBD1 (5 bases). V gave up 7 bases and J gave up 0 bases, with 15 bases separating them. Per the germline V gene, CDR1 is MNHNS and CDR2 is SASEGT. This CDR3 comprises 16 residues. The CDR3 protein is CASTYDRLPNTGELFF. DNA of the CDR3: TGTGCCAGCACCTATGACAGATTACCGAACACCGGGGAGCTGTTTTTT.

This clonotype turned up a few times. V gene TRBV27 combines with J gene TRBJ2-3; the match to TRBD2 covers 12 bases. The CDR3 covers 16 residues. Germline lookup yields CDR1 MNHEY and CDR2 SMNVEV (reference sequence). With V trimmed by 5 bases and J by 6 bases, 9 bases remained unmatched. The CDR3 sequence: CASSPASSGGADTQYF. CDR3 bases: TGTGCCAGCAGTCCGGCGTCTAGCGGGGGGGCGGATACGCAGTATTTT.

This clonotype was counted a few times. The CDR3 region is CASRTGINNSPLHF. CDR3 bases: TGTGCCAGCAGGACAGGGATAAATAATTCACCCCTCCACTTT. The J gene is TRBJ1-6, the V gene TRBV2; 7 bases align to TRBD1. The CDR3 runs to 14 residues. Germline CDR1 and CDR2: SNHLY and FYNNEI. V trimming: 6 bases; J trimming: 5 bases; junction bases outside the gene matches: 4. The complete variable domain, with remaining parts taken from reference TRBV2 and TRBJ1-6, reads EPEVTQTPSHQVTQMGQEVILRCVPISNHLYFYWYRQILGQKVEFLVSFYNNEISEKSEIFDDQFSVERPDGSNFTLKIRSTKLEDSAMYFCASRTGINNSPLHFGNGTRLTVT.

The DNA of the CDR3 is TGTGCCGTACAGGGCTCTGGAAACACCATATATTTT. Protein product: CAVQGSGNTIYF. This rearrangement joins TRBV2 to TRBJ1-3, with D possibly TRBD1 on 6 matching bases. CDR1 SNHLY and CDR2 FYNNEI come from the germline V gene. The germline V and J ends were trimmed by 11 bases and 0 bases, with 8 bases remaining between them. CDR3 size: 12 residues.

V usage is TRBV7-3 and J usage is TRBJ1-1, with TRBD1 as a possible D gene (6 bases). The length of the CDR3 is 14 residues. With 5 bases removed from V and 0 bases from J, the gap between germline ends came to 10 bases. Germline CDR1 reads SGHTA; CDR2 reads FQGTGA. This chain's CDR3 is CASSKSGVNTEAFF. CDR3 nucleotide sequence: TGTGCCAGCAGCAAATCAGGGGTGAACACTGAAGCTTTCTTT.

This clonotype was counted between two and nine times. This chain's CDR3 is CSARRTGALGNTIYF. In DNA form, the CDR3 reads TGCAGTGCTAGACGGACAGGGGCGCTAGGAAACACCATATATTTT. This chain uses TRBV20-1 with TRBJ1-3; 9 bases are shared with TRBD1. Germline V gene sequence: CDR1 DFQATT, CDR2 SNEGSKA (reference sequence). The CDR3 extends over 15 amino acids. V lost 2 bases to trimming and J lost 4 bases; unmatched junction nucleotides: 6.

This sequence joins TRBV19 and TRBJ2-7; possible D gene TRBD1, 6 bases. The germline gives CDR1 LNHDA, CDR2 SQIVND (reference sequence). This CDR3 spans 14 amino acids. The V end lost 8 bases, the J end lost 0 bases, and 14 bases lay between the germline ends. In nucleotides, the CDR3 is TGTGCCAGTGGGGGCAGGGGAGTCTCCTACGAGCAGTACTTC. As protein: CASGGRGVSYEQYF.

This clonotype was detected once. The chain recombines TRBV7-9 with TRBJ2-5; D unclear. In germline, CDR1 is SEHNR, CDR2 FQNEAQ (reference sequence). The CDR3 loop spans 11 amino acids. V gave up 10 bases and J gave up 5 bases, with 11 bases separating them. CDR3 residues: CATTVLETQYF. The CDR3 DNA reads TGTGCCACCACAGTTTTGGAGACCCAGTACTTC.

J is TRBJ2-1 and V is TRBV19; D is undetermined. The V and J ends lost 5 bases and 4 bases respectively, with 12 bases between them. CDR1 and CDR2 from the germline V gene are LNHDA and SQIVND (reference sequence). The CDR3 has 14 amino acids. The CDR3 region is CASSDRTRYNEQFF. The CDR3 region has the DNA TGTGCCAGTAGTGACCGAACTCGGTACAATGAGCAGTTCTTC.

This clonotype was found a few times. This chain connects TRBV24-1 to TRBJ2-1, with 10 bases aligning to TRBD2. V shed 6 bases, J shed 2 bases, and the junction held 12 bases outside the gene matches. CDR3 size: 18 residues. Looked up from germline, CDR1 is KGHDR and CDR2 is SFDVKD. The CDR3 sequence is CATSHSTSGNPTYNEQFF. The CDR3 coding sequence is TGTGCCACCAGTCACTCTACTAGCGGGAACCCAACCTACAATGAGCAGTTCTTC.

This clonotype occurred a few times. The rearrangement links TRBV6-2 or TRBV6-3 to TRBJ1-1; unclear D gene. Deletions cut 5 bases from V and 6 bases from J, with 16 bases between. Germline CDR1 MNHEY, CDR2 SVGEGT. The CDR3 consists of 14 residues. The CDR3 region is CASSLPDLSPEAFF. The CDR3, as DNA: TGTGCCAGCAGTCTTCCGGACCTCTCCCCTGAAGCTTTCTTT.

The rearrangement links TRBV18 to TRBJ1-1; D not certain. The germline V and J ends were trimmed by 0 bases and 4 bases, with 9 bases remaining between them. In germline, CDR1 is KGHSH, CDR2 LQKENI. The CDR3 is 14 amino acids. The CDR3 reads CASSPPYGPTEAFF. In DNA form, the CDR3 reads TGTGCCAGCTCACCACCCTATGGTCCCACTGAAGCTTTCTTT. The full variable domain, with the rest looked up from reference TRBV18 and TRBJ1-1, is NAGVMQNPRHLVRRRGQEARLRCSPMKGHSHVYWYRQLPEEGLKFMVYLQKENIIDESGMPKERFSAEFPKEGPSILRIQQVVRGDSAAYFCASSPPYGPTEAFFGQGTRLTVV.

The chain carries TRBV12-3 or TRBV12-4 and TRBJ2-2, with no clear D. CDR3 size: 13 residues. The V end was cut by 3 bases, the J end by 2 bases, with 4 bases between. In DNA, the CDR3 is TGTGCCAGCAGTTTTATTAACACCGGGGAGCTGTTTTTT. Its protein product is CASSFINTGELFF.

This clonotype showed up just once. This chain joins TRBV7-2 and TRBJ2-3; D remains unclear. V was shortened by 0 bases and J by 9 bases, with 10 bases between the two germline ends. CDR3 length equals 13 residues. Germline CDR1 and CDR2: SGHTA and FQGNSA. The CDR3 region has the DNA TGTGCCAGCAGCTTAGCTTGGACGAAGACGCAGTATTTT. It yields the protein CASSLAWTKTQYF.

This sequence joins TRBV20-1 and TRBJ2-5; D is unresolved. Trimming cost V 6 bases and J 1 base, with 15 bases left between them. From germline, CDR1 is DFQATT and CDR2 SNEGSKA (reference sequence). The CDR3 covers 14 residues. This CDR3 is CSAQKAQPQETQYF. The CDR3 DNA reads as TGCAGTGCCCAGAAAGCACAGCCCCAAGAGACCCAGTACTTC.

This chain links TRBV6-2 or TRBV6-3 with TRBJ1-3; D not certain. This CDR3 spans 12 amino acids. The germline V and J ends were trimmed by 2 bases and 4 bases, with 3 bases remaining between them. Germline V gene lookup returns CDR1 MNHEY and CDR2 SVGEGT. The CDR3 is CASSYAGNTIYF. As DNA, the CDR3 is TGTGCCAGCAGTTACGCGGGAAACACCATATATTTT.

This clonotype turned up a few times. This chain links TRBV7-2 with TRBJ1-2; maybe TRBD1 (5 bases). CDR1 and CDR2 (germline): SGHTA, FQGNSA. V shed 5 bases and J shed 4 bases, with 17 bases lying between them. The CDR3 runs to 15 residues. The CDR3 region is CASSLPGTDAYGYTF. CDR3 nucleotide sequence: TGTGCCAGCAGCCTACCCGGGACGGATGCCTATGGCTACACCTTC.

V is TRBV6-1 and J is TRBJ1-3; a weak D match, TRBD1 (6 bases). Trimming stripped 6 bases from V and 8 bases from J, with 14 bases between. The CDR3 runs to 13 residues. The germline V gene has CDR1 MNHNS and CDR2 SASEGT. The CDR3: CASRNRQDDTIYF. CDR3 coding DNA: TGTGCCAGCAGAAACCGACAGGATGACACCATATATTTT.

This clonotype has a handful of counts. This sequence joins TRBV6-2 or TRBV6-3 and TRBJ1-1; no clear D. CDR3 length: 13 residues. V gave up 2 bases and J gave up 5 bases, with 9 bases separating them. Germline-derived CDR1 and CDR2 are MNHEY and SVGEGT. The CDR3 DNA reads TGTGCCAGCAGTTACAGCGGGTGGACTGAAGCTTTCTTT. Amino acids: CASSYSGWTEAFF.

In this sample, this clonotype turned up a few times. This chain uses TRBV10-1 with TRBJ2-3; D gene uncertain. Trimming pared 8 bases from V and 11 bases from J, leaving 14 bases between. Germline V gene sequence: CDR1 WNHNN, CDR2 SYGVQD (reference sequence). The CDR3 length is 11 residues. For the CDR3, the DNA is TGCGCCAGCGCTCCAGGTGATGGGCAGTATTTT. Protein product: CASAPGDGQYF.